Presented here are 20 T cell receptor beta chains from one specimen sequenced in a study of cytomegalovirus exposure and HLA in healthy donors. It was with 60 Vbeta and 13 Jbeta primers that the PCR ran. The assay was immunoSEQ multiplex PCR, and TCRdb's table has in-frame clones only and misses some. The sample lists 110,000 to 150,000 clones, roughly 80% occurring once. The sequenced sample was PBMCs. The receptors come from a female donor in good health and CMV-seronegative.

In this sample, this clone turned up a few times. The chain employs TRBV6-5 and TRBJ1-1, with a possible D match to TRBD1 (6 bases). In germline, CDR1 is MNHEY, CDR2 SVGAGI. V shed 2 bases and J shed 5 bases, with 12 bases lying between them. The CDR3 loop spans 14 amino acids. CDR3 DNA sequence: TGTGCCAGCAGTTACAAGGGGGTCGCGACTGAAGCTTTCTTT. The encoded protein is CASSYKGVATEAFF.

V is TRBV6-5 and J is TRBJ2-7, with a tentative D call TRBD2 (6 bases). Germline lookup yields CDR1 MNHEY and CDR2 SVGAGI. V lost 6 bases and J lost 3, with 18 bases in between. This CDR3 has 15 residues. Here the CDR3 reads CASRSEGGEGYEQYF. CDR3 DNA: TGTGCCAGCAGGAGCGAGGGAGGTGAAGGCTACGAGCAGTACTTC.

This chain links TRBV7-3 with TRBJ2-1; 9 bases are a match to TRBD2. This CDR3 contains 15 residues. Germline V gene data show CDR1 as SGHTA and CDR2 as FQGTGA. The junction had 8 bases not matched to a gene; V was cut back by 5 bases and J by 6 bases. CDR3 in DNA: TGTGCCAGCAGCCCTGCAGCGGGAGGTCTCAATGAGCAGTTCTTC. It codes for CASSPAAGGLNEQFF. The full variable domain, in which reference TRBV7-3 and TRBJ2-1 provide the parts outside the CDR3, is GAGVSQTPSNKVTEKGKYVELRCDPISGHTALYWYRQSLGQGPEFLIYFQGTGAADDSGLPNDRFFAVRPEGSVSTLKIQRTERGDSAVYLCASSPAAGGLNEQFFGPGTRLTVL.

The CDR3 region is CASSQGGLSVLEQFF. Written as DNA, the CDR3 is TGTGCCAGCAGCCAAGGAGGCCTAAGCGTTCTTGAGCAGTTCTTC. This sequence joins TRBV11-2 and TRBJ2-1, with a tentative D call TRBD2 (5 bases). This CDR3 comprises 15 residues. The germline V and J ends were trimmed by 5 bases and 9 bases, with 20 bases remaining between them. In germline, CDR1 is SGHAT, CDR2 FQNNGV.

V is TRBV6-1 and J is TRBJ2-7; possibly TRBD2 for D (6 bases). Between the trimmed V and J ends, which lost 7 bases and 0 bases, there was a span of 16 bases. In germline, CDR1 is MNHNS, CDR2 SASEGT. This CDR3 has 15 amino acids. CDR3 nucleotide sequence: TGTGCCAGCATTAGCGGACTGTCGAGCTCCTACGAGCAGTACTTC. It yields the protein CASISGLSSSYEQYF.

This chain connects TRBV9 to TRBJ2-5; D is possibly TRBD2 (5 bases). CDR1 and CDR2 (germline): SGDLS, YYNGEE. The CDR3 totals 14 residues. Trimming pared 4 bases from V and 5 bases from J, leaving 15 bases between. DNA for the CDR3: TGTGCCAGCAGCACCCGCGGGCTGGAGGAGACCCAGTACTTC. Translating it yields CASSTRGLEETQYF. The full variable domain, with the rest looked up from reference TRBV9 and TRBJ2-5, is DSGVTQTPKHLITATGQRVTLRCSPRSGDLSVYWYQQSLDQGLQFLIQYYNGEERAKGNILERFSAQQFPDLHSELNLSSLELGDSALYFCASSTRGLEETQYFGPGTRLLVL.

Written as DNA, the CDR3 is TGTGCCAGCAGCTCGGGTCAGGGGGGAATGGTAGCTTTCTTT. Protein: CASSSGQGGMVAFF. The chain is built from TRBV5-5 and TRBJ1-1; the match to TRBD1 covers 7 bases. The junction had 12 bases not matched to a gene; V was cut back by 3 bases and J by 10 bases. This CDR3 comprises 14 residues. Germline CDR1 SGHKS, CDR2 YYEKEE (reference sequence).

CDR3 in DNA: TGTGCCAGCAGTTTGCCCGCTCAGGGAGGGGAGTTCTTC. Translation: CASSLPAQGGEFF. The chain joins TRBV28 to TRBJ2-1, with TRBD2 identical over 7 bases. J was trimmed by 14 bases and V by 3 bases; bases with no gene match: 10. The germline V gene has CDR1 MDHEN and CDR2 SYDVKM. The CDR3 has 13 residues.

The rearrangement joins TRBV5-1 to TRBJ1-5; D is possibly TRBD1 (5 bases). The ends were cut back, 0 bases at V and 0 bases at J, with 16 bases in the middle. The CDR3 contains 18 residues. The germline gives CDR1 SGHRS, CDR2 YFSETQ. The CDR3 is CASSLGASTGSSNQPQHF. The CDR3 nucleotides are TGCGCCAGCAGCTTGGGGGCGTCTACAGGTTCTAGCAATCAGCCCCAGCATTTT.

This clone was picked up a small number of times. The chain has TRBV2 and TRBJ1-5; D perhaps matches TRBD1 (5 bases). The CDR3 length is 14 residues. The germline V and J ends were trimmed by 5 bases and 2 bases, with 10 bases remaining between them. Germline-derived CDR1 and CDR2 are SNHLY and FYNNEI. CDR3 protein: CASSLGAGNQPQHF. The CDR3 nucleotides read TGTGCCAGCAGTCTAGGGGCGGGCAATCAGCCCCAGCATTTT.

The chain has TRBV6-1 and TRBJ2-7, with a weak D call TRBD1 (5 bases). Germline assignment: CDR1 MNHNS and CDR2 SASEGT. Between the trimmed V and J ends, which lost 3 bases and 1 base, there was a span of 13 bases. The CDR3 is 15 amino acids. The CDR3 region has the DNA TGTGCCAGCAGTGAGGCTTGGACACCATCCTACGAGCAGTACTTC. Translating it yields CASSEAWTPSYEQYF.

This CDR3 reads CASSHPTGTHEKLFF. The CDR3 nucleotides read TGCGCCAGCAGCCATCCTACCGGTACTCATGAAAAACTGTTTTTT. The rearrangement joins TRBV4-1 to TRBJ1-4; no firm D call. V lost 3 bases to trimming and J lost 6 bases, with 14 bases between them. Per the germline V gene, CDR1 is MGHRA and CDR2 is YSYEKL. The CDR3 runs 15 residues.

This clone was seen only a few times. The V gene is TRBV25-1, the J gene TRBJ1-5, with D possibly matching TRBD1 (5 bases). Per germline, CDR1 MGHDK and CDR2 SYGVNS. V lost 9 bases and J 0 bases, leaving 9 bases between the germline ends. The length of the CDR3 is 13 residues. CDR3 amino acids: CARQDNSNQPQHF. CDR3 nucleotides: TGTGCCAGACAGGATAATAGCAATCAGCCCCAGCATTTT.

This chain's CDR3 is CASSVGGGRSGDTQYF. CDR3 DNA sequence: TGTGCCAGCAGCGTAGGGGGCGGGAGATCAGGAGATACGCAGTATTTT. V gene TRBV9 combines with J gene TRBJ2-3, with TRBD2 matching over 7 bases. The CDR3 sequence is 16 residues long. Germline trimming cut 0 bases from V and 5 bases from J; bases unmatched to any gene: 9. Germline CDR1 SGDLS, CDR2 YYNGEE.

This clone was counted only a few times. The chain recombines TRBV25-1 with TRBJ2-7; TRBD1 aligns across 10 bases. Germline V gene data show CDR1 as MGHDK and CDR2 as SYGVNS. Trimming cost V 8 bases and J 7 bases; bases outside gene matches: 5. The CDR3 is made up of 12 amino acids. The CDR3 is CASLGTGDEQYF. The CDR3 DNA sequence: TGTGCCAGCCTGGGGACAGGGGATGAGCAGTACTTC.

The chain links TRBV7-9 to TRBJ1-1; TRBD1 matches 10 bases. The germline V gene has CDR1 SEHNR and CDR2 FQNEAQ (reference sequence). V shed 0 bases and J 6 bases; nucleotides not matched to a gene: 4. CDR3 size: 15 residues. CDR3 in amino acids: CASSLARDRGSEAFF. CDR3 sequence (DNA): TGTGCCAGCAGCTTAGCCCGGGACAGGGGATCTGAAGCTTTCTTT. The full variable domain, rest sourced from reference TRBV7-9 and TRBJ1-1, is DTGVSQNPRHKITKRGQNVTFRCDPISEHNRLYWYRQTLGQGPEFLTYFQNEAQLEKSRLLSDRFSAERPKGSFSTLEIQRTEQGDSAMYLCASSLARDRGSEAFFGQGTRLTVV.

The chain joins TRBV9 to TRBJ2-1; D may be TRBD2 (7 bases). Trimming removed 3 bases at V and 9 bases at J, with 19 bases between. The germline CDR1 and CDR2 sequences are SGDLS and YYNGEE. This CDR3 is 15 amino acids long. The CDR3 DNA follows: TGTGCCAGCAGCGAGGGGGGGGGCGCTTCTGGTGAGCAGTTCTTC. It translates to CASSEGGGASGEQFF. Using reference TRBV9 and TRBJ2-1 for the parts outside the CDR3, the full variable domain is DSGVTQTPKHLITATGQRVTLRCSPRSGDLSVYWYQQSLDQGLQFLIQYYNGEERAKGNILERFSAQQFPDLHSELNLSSLELGDSALYFCASSEGGGASGEQFFGPGTRLTVL.

V and J are TRBV7-9 and TRBJ2-7, with TRBD1 identical over 8 bases. This CDR3 has 14 residues. The germline gives CDR1 SEHNR, CDR2 FQNEAQ (reference sequence). The V segment lost 5 bases and the J segment 7 bases; nucleotides outside the gene matches: 10. The CDR3 bases are TGTGCCAGCAGCATGACAGGGGAGATGGAGGAGCAGTACTTC. It is translated as CASSMTGEMEEQYF.

The rearrangement uses TRBV29-1 and TRBJ2-1; the D gene is possibly TRBD2 (6 bases). The germline CDR1 and CDR2 sequences are SQVTM and ANQGSEA. The CDR3 has 16 amino acids. V was clipped by 6 bases and J by 3 bases, with 21 bases between them. The CDR3 sequence: CSVEGIAGRDYNEQFF. Written as DNA, the CDR3 is TGCAGCGTGGAGGGGATAGCCGGCCGAGACTACAATGAGCAGTTCTTC.

V is TRBV28 and J is TRBJ1-1; tentative D call: TRBD1 (6 bases). V was shortened by 4 bases and J by 2 bases, with 11 bases between the two germline ends. This CDR3 contains 14 residues. CDR1 MDHEN and CDR2 SYDVKM come from the germline V gene. Here the CDR3 DNA reads TGTGCCAGCAGTTCCGGGACACCAAACACTGAAGCTTTCTTT. Protein sequence: CASSSGTPNTEAFF. The full variable domain, completed using reference TRBV28 and TRBJ1-1, is DVKVTQSSRYLVKRTGEKVFLECVQDMDHENMFWYRQDPGLGLRLIYFSYDVKMKEKGDIPEGYSVSREKKERFSLILESASTNQTSMYLCASSSGTPNTEAFFGQGTRLTVV.